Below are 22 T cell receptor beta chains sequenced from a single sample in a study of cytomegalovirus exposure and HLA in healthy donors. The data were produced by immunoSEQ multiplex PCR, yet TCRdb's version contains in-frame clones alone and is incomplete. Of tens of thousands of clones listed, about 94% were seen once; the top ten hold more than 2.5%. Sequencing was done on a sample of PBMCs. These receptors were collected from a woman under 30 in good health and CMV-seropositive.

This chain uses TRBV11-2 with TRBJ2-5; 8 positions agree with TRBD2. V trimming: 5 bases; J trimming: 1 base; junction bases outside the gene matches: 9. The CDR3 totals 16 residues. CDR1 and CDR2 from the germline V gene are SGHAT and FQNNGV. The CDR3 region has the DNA TGTGCCAGCAGCCCTTGGGCGGGGGGATCCCAAGAGACCCAGTACTTC. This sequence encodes CASSPWAGGSQETQYF.

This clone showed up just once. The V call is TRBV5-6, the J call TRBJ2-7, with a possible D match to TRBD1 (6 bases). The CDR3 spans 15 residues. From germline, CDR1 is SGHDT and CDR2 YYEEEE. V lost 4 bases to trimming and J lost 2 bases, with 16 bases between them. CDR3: CASSVWTVTAYEQYF. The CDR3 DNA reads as TGTGCCAGCAGCGTGTGGACAGTAACAGCCTACGAGCAGTACTTC. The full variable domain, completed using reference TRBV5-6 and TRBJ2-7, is DAGVTQSPTHLIKTRGQQVTLRCSPKSGHDTVSWYQQALGQGPQFIFQYYEEEERQRGNFPDRFSGHQFPNYSSELNVNALLLGDSALYLCASSVWTVTAYEQYFGPGTRLTVT.

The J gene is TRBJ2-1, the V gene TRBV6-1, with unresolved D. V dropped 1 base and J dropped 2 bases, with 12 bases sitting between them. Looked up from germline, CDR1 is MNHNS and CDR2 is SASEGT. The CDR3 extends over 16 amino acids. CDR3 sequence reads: CASSEESVRTYNEQFF. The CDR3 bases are TGTGCCAGCAGTGAAGAGTCGGTGCGGACCTACAATGAGCAGTTCTTC.

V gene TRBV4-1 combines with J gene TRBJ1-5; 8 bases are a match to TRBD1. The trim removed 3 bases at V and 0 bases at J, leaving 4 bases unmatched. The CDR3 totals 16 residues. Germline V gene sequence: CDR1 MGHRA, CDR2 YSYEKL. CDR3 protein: CASSHEQGDSNQPQHF. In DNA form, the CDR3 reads TGCGCCAGCAGCCACGAACAGGGGGATAGCAATCAGCCCCAGCATTTT.

CDR3 protein: CAIRRDSSGNTIYF. CDR3 DNA: TGTGCCATCAGGCGGGACAGCTCTGGAAACACCATATATTTT. The chain has TRBV10-3 and TRBJ1-3, with TRBD1 identical over 7 bases. Trimming removed 6 bases from V and 0 bases from J; junction bases left unmatched: 2. CDR1 is ENHRY and CDR2 is SYGVKD in the germline V gene. The CDR3 sequence is 14 residues long.

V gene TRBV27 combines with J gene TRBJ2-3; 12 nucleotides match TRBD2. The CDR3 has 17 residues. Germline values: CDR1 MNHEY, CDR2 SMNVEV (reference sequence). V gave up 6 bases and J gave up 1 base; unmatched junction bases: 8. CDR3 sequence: CASRAASGRARTDTQYF. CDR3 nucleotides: TGTGCCAGCAGAGCTGCTAGCGGGAGGGCCCGCACAGATACGCAGTATTTT.

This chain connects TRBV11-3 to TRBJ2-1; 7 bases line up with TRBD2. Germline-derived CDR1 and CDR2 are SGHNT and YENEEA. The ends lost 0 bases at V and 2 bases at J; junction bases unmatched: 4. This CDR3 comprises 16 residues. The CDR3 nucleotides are TGTGCCAGCAGCTTAGATGGCGGGAGTCCCTACAATGAGCAGTTCTTC. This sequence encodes CASSLDGGSPYNEQFF.

The CDR3 nucleotides read TGTGCCAGCAGCTTCACGGGGTCCGGGGAGCTGTTTTTT. It codes for CASSFTGSGELFF. V gene TRBV5-6 combines with J gene TRBJ2-2; TRBD2 might be the D (5 bases). The length of the CDR3 is 13 residues. Germline CDR1 is SGHDT and CDR2 is YYEEEE. The ends were cut back, 2 bases at V and 6 bases at J, with 8 bases in the middle. Combining the CDR3 with reference TRBV5-6 and TRBJ2-2 gives the whole variable domain DAGVTQSPTHLIKTRGQQVTLRCSPKSGHDTVSWYQQALGQGPQFIFQYYEEEERQRGNFPDRFSGHQFPNYSSELNVNALLLGDSALYLCASSFTGSGELFFGEGSRLTVL.

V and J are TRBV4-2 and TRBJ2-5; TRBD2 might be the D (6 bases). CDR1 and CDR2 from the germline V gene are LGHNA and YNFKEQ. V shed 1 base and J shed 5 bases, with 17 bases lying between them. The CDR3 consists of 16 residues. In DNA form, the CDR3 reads TGTGCCAGCAGCCAAGGTGGTTCCGGGAGTGGTGAGACCCAGTACTTC. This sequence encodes CASSQGGSGSGETQYF.

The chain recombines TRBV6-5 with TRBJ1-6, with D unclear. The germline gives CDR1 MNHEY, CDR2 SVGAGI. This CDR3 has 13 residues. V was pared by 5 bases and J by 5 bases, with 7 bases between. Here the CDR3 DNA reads TGTGCCAGCAGTAACCAGAATAATTCACCCCTCCACTTT. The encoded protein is CASSNQNNSPLHF.

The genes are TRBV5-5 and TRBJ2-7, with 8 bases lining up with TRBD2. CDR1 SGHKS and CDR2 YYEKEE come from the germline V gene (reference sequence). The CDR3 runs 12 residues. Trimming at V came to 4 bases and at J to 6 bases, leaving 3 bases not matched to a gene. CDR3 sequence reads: CASSTGTSEQYF. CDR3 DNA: TGTGCCAGCAGCACCGGGACTAGCGAGCAGTACTTC.

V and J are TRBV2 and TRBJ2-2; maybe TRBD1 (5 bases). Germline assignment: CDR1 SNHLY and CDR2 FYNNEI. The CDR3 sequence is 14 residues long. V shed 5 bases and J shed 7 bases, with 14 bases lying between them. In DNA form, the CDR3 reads TGTGCCAGCAGTCTGGGGCAGGGCTACGGGGAGCTGTTTTTT. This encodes CASSLGQGYGELFF. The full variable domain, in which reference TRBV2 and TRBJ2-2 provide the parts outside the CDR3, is EPEVTQTPSHQVTQMGQEVILRCVPISNHLYFYWYRQILGQKVEFLVSFYNNEISEKSEIFDDQFSVERPDGSNFTLKIRSTKLEDSAMYFCASSLGQGYGELFFGEGSRLTVL.

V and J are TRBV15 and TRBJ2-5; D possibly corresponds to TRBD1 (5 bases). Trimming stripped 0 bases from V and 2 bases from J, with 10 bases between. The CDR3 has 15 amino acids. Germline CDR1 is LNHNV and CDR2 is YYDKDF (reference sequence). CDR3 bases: TGTGCCACCAGCAGAGATGGGGCCAGACAAGAGACCCAGTACTTC. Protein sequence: CATSRDGARQETQYF.

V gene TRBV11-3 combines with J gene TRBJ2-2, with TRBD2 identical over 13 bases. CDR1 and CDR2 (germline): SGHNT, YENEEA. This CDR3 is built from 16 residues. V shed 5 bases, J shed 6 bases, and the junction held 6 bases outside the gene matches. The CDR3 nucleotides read TGTGCCAGCAGCCCGACGGGACTAGCGGGATCCGGGGAGCTGTTTTTT. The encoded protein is CASSPTGLAGSGELFF.

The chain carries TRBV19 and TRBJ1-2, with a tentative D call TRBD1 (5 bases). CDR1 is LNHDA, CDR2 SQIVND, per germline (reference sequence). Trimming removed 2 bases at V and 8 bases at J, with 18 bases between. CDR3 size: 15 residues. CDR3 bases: TGTGCCAGTAGTATAACTAACCAGGGCCTCGGCGGCTACACCTTC. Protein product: CASSITNQGLGGYTF.

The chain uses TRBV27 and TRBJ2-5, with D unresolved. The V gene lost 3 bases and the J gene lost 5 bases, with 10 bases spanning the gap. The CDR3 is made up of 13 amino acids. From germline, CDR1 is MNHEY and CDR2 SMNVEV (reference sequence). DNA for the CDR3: TGTGCCAGCAGTTTGCTGCATGCGGAGACCCAGTACTTC. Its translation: CASSLLHAETQYF.

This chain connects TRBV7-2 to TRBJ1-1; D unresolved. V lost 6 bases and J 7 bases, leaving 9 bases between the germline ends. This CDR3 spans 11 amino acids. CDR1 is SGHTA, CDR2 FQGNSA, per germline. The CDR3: CASSPYNEAFF. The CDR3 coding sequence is TGTGCCAGCAGTCCGTATAATGAAGCTTTCTTT.

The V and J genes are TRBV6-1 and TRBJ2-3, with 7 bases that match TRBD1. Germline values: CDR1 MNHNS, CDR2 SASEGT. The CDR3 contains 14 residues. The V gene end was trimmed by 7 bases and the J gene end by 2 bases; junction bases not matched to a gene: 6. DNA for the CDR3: TGTGCCAGCACGCCGGGACAGTCCACAGATACGCAGTATTTT. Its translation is CASTPGQSTDTQYF.

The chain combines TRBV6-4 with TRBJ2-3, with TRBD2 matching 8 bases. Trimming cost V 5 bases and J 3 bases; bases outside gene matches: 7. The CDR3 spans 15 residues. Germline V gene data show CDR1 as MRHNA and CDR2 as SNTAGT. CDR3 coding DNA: TGTGCCAGCAGTCAGCGGGGGCGCGGGACAGATACGCAGTATTTT. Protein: CASSQRGRGTDTQYF.

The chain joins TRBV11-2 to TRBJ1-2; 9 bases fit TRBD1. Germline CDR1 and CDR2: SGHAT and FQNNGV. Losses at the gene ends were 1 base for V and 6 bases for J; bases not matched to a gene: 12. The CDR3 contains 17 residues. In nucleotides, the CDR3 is TGTGCCAGCAGCTTAGCAGGTAGGGGACAGGGCATGAATGGCTACACCTTC. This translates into CASSLAGRGQGMNGYTF.

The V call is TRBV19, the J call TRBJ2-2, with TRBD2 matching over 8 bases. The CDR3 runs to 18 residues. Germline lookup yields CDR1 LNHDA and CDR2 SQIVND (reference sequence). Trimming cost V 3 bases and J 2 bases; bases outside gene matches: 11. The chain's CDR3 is CASSMDIAGLGNTGELFF. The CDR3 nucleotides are TGTGCCAGTAGTATGGATATAGCGGGATTGGGTAACACCGGGGAGCTGTTTTTT.

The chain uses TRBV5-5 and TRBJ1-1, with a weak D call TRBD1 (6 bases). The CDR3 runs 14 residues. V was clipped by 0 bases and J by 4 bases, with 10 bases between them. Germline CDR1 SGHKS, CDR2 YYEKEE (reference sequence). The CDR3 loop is CASSLGDTVTEAFF. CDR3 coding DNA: TGTGCCAGCAGCTTGGGGGACACTGTCACTGAAGCTTTCTTT.